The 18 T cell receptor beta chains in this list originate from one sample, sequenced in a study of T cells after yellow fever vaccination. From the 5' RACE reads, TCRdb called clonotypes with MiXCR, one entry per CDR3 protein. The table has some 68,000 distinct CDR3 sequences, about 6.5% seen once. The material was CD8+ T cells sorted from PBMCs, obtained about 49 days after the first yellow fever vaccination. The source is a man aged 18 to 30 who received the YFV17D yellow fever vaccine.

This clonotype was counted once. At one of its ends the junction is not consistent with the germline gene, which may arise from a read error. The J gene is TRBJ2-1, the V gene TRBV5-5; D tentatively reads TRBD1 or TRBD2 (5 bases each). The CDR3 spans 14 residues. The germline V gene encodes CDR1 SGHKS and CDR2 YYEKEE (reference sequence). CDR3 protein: CAISLGVPYNEQFF. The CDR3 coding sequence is TGTGCCATCAGCTTGGGGGTCCCCTACAATGAGCAGTTCTTC.

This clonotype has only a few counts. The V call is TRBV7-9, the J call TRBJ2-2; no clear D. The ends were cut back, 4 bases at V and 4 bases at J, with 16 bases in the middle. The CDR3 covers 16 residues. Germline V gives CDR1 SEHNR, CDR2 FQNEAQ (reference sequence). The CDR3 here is CASSSHLRWGTGELFF. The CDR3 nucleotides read TGTGCCAGCAGCTCTCACTTAAGGTGGGGCACCGGGGAGCTGTTTTTT.

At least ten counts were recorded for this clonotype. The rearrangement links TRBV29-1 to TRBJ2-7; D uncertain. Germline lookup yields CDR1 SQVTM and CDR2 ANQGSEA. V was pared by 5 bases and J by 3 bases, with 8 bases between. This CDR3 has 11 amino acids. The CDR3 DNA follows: TGCAGCGTTAGTCAGAACTACGAGCAGTACTTC. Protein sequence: CSVSQNYEQYF.

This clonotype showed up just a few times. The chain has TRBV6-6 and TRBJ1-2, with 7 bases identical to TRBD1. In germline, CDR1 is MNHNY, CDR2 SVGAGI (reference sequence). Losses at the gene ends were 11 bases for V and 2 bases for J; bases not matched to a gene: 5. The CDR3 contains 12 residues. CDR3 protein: CAARTGNYGYTF. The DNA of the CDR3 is TGTGCCGCCAGGACAGGCAACTATGGCTACACCTTC.

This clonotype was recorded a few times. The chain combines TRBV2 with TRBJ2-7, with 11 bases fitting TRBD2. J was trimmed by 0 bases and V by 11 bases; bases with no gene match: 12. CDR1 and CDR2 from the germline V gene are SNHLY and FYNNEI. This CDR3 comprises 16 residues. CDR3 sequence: CAFLPLGLAASYEQYV. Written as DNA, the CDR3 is TGTGCCTTCCTCCCCCTGGGACTAGCGGCCTCCTACGAGCAGTACGTC.

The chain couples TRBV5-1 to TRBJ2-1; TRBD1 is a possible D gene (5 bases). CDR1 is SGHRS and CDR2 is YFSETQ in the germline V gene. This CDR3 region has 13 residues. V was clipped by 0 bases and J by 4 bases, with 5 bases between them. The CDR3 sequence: CASSLGQYNEQFF. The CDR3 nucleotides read TGCGCCAGCAGCTTGGGACAGTACAATGAGCAGTTCTTC.

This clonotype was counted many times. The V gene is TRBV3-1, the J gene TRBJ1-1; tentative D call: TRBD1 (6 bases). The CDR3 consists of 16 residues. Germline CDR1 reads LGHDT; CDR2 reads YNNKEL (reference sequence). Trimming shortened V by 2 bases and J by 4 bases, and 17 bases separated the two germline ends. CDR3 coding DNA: TGTGCCAGCAGCCAACTTCAGGGGCGGAGGGTCACTGAAGCTTTCTTT. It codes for CASSQLQGRRVTEAFF.

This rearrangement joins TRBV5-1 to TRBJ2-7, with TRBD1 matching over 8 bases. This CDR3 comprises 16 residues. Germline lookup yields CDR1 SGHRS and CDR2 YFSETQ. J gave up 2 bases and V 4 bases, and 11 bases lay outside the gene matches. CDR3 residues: CASSPPRTGPTYEQYF. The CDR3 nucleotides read TGCGCCAGCAGCCCCCCTAGGACAGGGCCAACCTACGAGCAGTACTTC.

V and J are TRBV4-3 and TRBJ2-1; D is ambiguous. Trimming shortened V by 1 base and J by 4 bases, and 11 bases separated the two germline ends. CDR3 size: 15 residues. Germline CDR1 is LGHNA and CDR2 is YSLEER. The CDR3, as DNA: TGCGCCAGCAGCCAAGGCAGAAACGCATACAATGAGCAGTTCTTC. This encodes CASSQGRNAYNEQFF.

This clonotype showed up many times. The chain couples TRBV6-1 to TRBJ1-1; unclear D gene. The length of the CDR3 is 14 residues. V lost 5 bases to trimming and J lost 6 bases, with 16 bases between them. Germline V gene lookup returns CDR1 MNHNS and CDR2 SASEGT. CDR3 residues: CASSKDPDPSEAFF. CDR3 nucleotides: TGTGCCAGCAGTAAAGATCCGGACCCATCTGAAGCTTTCTTT.

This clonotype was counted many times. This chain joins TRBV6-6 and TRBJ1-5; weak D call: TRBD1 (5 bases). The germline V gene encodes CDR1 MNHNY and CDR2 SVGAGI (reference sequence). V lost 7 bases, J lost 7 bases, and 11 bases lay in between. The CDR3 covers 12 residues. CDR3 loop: CASTFGDQPQHF. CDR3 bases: TGTGCCAGCACCTTCGGGGACCAGCCCCAGCATTTT.

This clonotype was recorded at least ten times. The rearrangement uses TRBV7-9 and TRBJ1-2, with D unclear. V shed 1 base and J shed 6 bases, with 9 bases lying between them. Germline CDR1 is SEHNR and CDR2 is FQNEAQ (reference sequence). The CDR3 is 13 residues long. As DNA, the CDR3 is TGTGCCAGCAGCTTAGTTAAACACGATGGCTACACCTTC. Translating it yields CASSLVKHDGYTF.

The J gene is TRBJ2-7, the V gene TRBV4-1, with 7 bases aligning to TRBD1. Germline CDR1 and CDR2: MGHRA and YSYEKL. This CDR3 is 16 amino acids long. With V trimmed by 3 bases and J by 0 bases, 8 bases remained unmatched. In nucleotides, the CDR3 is TGCGCCAGCAGCCAGGAGACAGGGTTCAGCTCCTACGAGCAGTACTTC. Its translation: CASSQETGFSSYEQYF.

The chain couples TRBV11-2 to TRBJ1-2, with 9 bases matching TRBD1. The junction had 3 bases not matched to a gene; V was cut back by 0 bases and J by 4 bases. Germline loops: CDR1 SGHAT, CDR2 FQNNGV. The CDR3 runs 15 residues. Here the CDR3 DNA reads TGTGCCAGCAGCTTAGAACAGGGGGCGGGCTATGGCTACACCTTC. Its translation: CASSLEQGAGYGYTF. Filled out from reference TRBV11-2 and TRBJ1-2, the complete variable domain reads EAGVAQSPRYKIIEKRQSVAFWCNPISGHATLYWYQQILGQGPKLLIQFQNNGVVDDSQLPKDRFSAERLKGVDSTLKIQPAKLEDSAVYLCASSLEQGAGYGYTFGSGTRLTVV.

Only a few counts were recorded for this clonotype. This chain's CDR3 is CASSLLRPNTEAFF. Written as DNA, the CDR3 is TGTGCCAGCAGTTTGTTGCGTCCGAACACTGAAGCTTTCTTT. This rearrangement joins TRBV12-3 or TRBV12-4 to TRBJ1-1, with D uncertain. V dropped 3 bases and J dropped 1 base, with 9 bases sitting between them. The CDR3 is 14 amino acids.

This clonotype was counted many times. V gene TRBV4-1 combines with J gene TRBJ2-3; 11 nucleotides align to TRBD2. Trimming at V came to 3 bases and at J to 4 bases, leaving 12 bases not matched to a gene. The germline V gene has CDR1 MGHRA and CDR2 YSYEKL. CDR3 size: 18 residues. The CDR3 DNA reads TGCGCCAGCAGCCAGTACCCCGGGTCTAGCGGGGGGCCAGATACGCAGTATTTT. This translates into CASSQYPGSSGGPDTQYF.

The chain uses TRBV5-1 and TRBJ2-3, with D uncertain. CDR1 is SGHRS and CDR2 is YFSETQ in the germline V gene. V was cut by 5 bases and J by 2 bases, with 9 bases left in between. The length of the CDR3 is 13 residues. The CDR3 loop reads CASSPEVTDTQYF. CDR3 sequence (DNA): TGCGCCAGCAGTCCTGAGGTCACAGATACGCAGTATTTT.

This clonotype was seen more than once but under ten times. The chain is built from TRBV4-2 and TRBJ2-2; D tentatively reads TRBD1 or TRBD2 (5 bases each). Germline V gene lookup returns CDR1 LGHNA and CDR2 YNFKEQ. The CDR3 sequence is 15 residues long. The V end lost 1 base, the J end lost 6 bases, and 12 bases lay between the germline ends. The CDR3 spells CASSQVSQGAGELFF. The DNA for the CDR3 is TGTGCCAGCAGCCAAGTTAGCCAGGGAGCCGGGGAGCTGTTTTTT.